The 7 T cell receptor beta chains presented below share a single source sample, sequenced in a study of human T cells and chemical hapten exposure. MiXCR, applied by TCRdb to the RACE reads, yields one record per CDR3 protein. The sample contains tens of thousands of distinct CDR3 sequences, 7.5% to 9.5% of which appear only once. Time point meaning: patch test 1, 2 weeks after DPC sensitization. The treatment denotes: therapeutic diphenylcyclopropenone sensitization with weekly scalp DPC. Sequencing was performed on whole blood, taken in connection with sensitization to the hapten diphenylcyclopropenone (DPC). The source is a woman in her twenties or thirties with alopecia areata. Some clones in this sample may be carry-over from other donors' samples.

This clonotype was seen ten or more times. The chain is built from TRBV5-1 and TRBJ1-5, with D tentatively TRBD1 (6 bases). Germline V CDR1 and CDR2: SGHRS, YFSETQ. This CDR3 comprises 18 residues. The ends were cut back, 7 bases at V and 0 bases at J, with 23 bases in the middle. The CDR3 spells CASLRGTPMVYSNQPQHF. CDR3 DNA: TGCGCCAGCTTGAGAGGGACACCAATGGTTTATAGCAATCAGCCCCAGCATTTT.

This clonotype was found many times. The CDR3 protein is CASSSGWMAEAFF. The CDR3 region has the DNA TGTGCCAGCAGCTCAGGGTGGATGGCTGAAGCTTTCTTT. The chain recombines TRBV7-9 with TRBJ1-1; D is perhaps TRBD1 (5 bases). Germline V gene sequence: CDR1 SEHNR, CDR2 FQNEAQ (reference sequence). There are 13 residues in the CDR3. V was clipped by 4 bases and J by 6 bases, with 12 bases between them.

The table lists this clonotype with many counts. Written as DNA, the CDR3 is TGCCAGTATGGTTACAACTTGAACACCGGGGAGCTGTTTTTT. As protein: CQYGYNLNTGELFF. This chain connects TRBV20-1 to TRBJ2-2; no reliable D call. This CDR3 has 14 residues. The V gene's germline CDR1 is DFQATT and CDR2 SNEGSKA (reference sequence).

This clonotype turned up a few times. V gene TRBV12-3 or TRBV12-4 combines with J gene TRBJ1-2; 7 bases match TRBD1. CDR3 length: 16 residues. With 5 bases clipped from V and 5 bases from J, the junction kept 14 bases outside the gene matches. The CDR3 DNA sequence: TGTGCCAGCAGTCCACGGACAGGAAGCCGAATATATGGCTACACCTTC. Translation: CASSPRTGSRIYGYTF.

This clonotype has only a few counts. The genes are TRBV6-5 and TRBJ2-1, with TRBD2 matching 14 bases. Trimming removed 7 bases from V and 5 bases from J; junction bases left unmatched: 7. CDR3 length: 16 amino acids. Germline CDR1 and CDR2: MNHEY and SVGAGI. The CDR3 spells CASTRPTSGGDNEQFF. As DNA, the CDR3 is TGTGCCAGCACCAGACCGACTAGCGGGGGGGACAATGAGCAGTTCTTC.

With regard to this clonotype: Since a much larger clone is just one base distant, this may be a read error. V gene TRBV10-3 combines with J gene TRBJ2-5; 12 positions agree with TRBD2. The V gene's germline CDR1 is ENHRY and CDR2 SYGVKD. V gave up 10 bases and J gave up 2 bases; unmatched junction bases: 8. The CDR3 is made up of 15 amino acids. This chain's CDR3 is CATRTSGDSQETQYF. DNA of the CDR3: TGTGCCACGAGGACTAGCGGGGATTCGCAAGAGACCCAGTACTTC.

In its sample, this clonotype was seen many times. The chain carries TRBV6-6 and TRBJ1-1, with a tentative D call TRBD1 (5 bases). CDR3 length: 15 amino acids. Germline-derived CDR1 and CDR2 are MNHNY and SVGAGI (reference sequence). Between the trimmed V and J ends, which lost 7 bases and 4 bases, there was a span of 19 bases. CDR3 sequence: CASNHGGKGSTEAFF. As DNA, the CDR3 is TGTGCCAGCAACCATGGGGGGAAGGGGAGCACTGAAGCTTTCTTT.